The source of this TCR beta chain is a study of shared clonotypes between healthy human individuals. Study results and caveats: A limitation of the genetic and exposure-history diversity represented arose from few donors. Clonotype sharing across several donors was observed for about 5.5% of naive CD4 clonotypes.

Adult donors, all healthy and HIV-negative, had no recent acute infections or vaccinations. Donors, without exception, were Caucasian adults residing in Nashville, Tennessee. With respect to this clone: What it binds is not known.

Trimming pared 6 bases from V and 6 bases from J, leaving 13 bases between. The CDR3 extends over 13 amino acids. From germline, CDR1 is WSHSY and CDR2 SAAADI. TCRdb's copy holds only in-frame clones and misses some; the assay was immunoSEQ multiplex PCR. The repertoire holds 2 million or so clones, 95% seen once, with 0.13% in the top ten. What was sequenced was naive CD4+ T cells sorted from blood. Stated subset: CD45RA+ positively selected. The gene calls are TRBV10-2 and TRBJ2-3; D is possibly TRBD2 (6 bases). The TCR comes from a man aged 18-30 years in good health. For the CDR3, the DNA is TGCGCCAGCAGCCGCGGGATTGGGGATACGCAGTATTTT. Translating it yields CASSRGIGDTQYF.